The 20 T cell receptor beta chains below come from one sample, sequenced in a study of T cells after yellow fever vaccination. A single record per CDR3 protein comes from TCRdb applying MiXCR to the 5' RACE reads. The repertoire holds just under 600,000 distinct CDR3 sequences, roughly 12% seen once, with over 13% in the top ten. The sample consisted of PBMCs, taken on the day of the yellow fever booster vaccination. Source of these receptors: a man in his thirties or forties who received the YFV17D yellow fever vaccine.

The V gene is TRBV5-1, the J gene TRBJ1-2, with unresolved D. The germline V and J ends were trimmed by 4 bases and 4 bases, with 20 bases remaining between them. Germline CDR1 SGHRS, CDR2 YFSETQ. This CDR3 spans 16 amino acids. The DNA of the CDR3 is TGCGCCAGCAGCCTTCCAGGCAGCCTATCCTTCTATGGCTACACCTTC. Residues: CASSLPGSLSFYGYTF.

Many counts were recorded for this clonotype. The chain links TRBV7-6 to TRBJ2-2; 7 nucleotides agree with TRBD2. The CDR3 is 15 residues long. V lost 4 bases and J lost 4; bases outside the gene matches: 6. The germline V gene has CDR1 SGHVS and CDR2 FNYEAQ. DNA for the CDR3: TGTGCCAGCAGCTCCCTGGGGGGGAGCACCGGGGAGCTGTTTTTT. This translates into CASSSLGGSTGELFF.

This chain joins TRBV9 and TRBJ2-1; D unclear. The CDR3 runs 11 residues. The germline gives CDR1 SGDLS, CDR2 YYNGEE. Trimming took 3 bases from V and 9 from J, leaving 7 bases between them. In DNA form, the CDR3 reads TGTGCCAGCAGCGCAGGAGTTGAGCAGTTCTTC. It translates to CASSAGVEQFF. The whole variable domain, filled in from reference TRBV9 and TRBJ2-1, reads DSGVTQTPKHLITATGQRVTLRCSPRSGDLSVYWYQQSLDQGLQFLIQYYNGEERAKGNILERFSAQQFPDLHSELNLSSLELGDSALYFCASSAGVEQFFGPGTRLTVL.

Ten or more counts support this clonotype. J is TRBJ2-6 and V is TRBV6-5, with 8 positions matching TRBD1. CDR1 and CDR2 from the germline V gene are MNHEY and SVGAGI. The V segment lost 2 bases and the J segment 2 bases; nucleotides outside the gene matches: 8. The CDR3 totals 18 residues. The CDR3 DNA sequence: TGTGCCAGCAGTTACCCCCGGACAGGGTACACTGGGGCCAACGTCCTGACTTTC. Its translation is CASSYPRTGYTGANVLTF.

The chain joins TRBV12-3 or TRBV12-4 to TRBJ1-6, with 7 nucleotides matching TRBD1. This CDR3 is built from 14 residues. The junction had 6 bases not matched to a gene; V was cut back by 6 bases and J by 7 bases. CDR3 sequence reads: CASRGDSVNSPLHF. CDR3 nucleotide sequence: TGTGCCAGCAGAGGGGACAGCGTGAATTCACCCCTCCACTTT.

The V gene is TRBV11-2, the J gene TRBJ1-1; 9 bases agree with TRBD1. Losses at the gene ends were 7 bases for V and 11 bases for J; bases not matched to a gene: 17. The germline gives CDR1 SGHAT, CDR2 FQNNGV. The CDR3 loop spans 15 amino acids. CDR3 protein: CASKVQGAGPDGAFF. The CDR3, as DNA: TGTGCCAGCAAGGTACAGGGGGCGGGACCCGACGGGGCTTTCTTT.

This clonotype occurred a few times. The V call is TRBV5-4, the J call TRBJ2-1, with 9 bases matching TRBD1. With V trimmed by 2 bases and J by 4 bases, 10 bases remained unmatched. The CDR3 runs 17 residues. CDR1 and CDR2 from the germline V gene are SGHNT and YYREEE (reference sequence). The CDR3 spells CASSLPPGQGPYNEQFF. CDR3 nucleotides: TGTGCCAGCAGCTTACCTCCGGGACAGGGACCTTACAATGAGCAGTTCTTC. Combining the CDR3 with reference TRBV5-4 and TRBJ2-1 gives the whole variable domain ETGVTQSPTHLIKTRGQQVTLRCSSQSGHNTVSWYQQALGQGPQFIFQYYREEENGRGNFPPRFSGLQFPNYSSELNVNALELDDSALYLCASSLPPGQGPYNEQFFGPGTRLTVL.

The rearrangement uses TRBV20-1 and TRBJ2-1; 11 bases are a match to TRBD2. The CDR3 sequence is 14 residues long. Germline CDR1 and CDR2: DFQATT and SNEGSKA (reference sequence). Germline trimming cut 6 bases from V and 5 bases from J; bases unmatched to any gene: 6. The CDR3 loop reads CSAAGTSGHNEQFF. As DNA, the CDR3 is TGCAGTGCGGCCGGGACTAGCGGACACAATGAGCAGTTCTTC.

The chain is built from TRBV27 and TRBJ1-6; D unclear. The V gene lost 5 bases and the J gene lost 4 bases, with 9 bases spanning the gap. The CDR3 sequence is 14 residues long. Germline loops: CDR1 MNHEY, CDR2 SMNVEV (reference sequence). The CDR3: CASSPRLYNSPLHF. Here the CDR3 DNA reads TGTGCCAGCAGTCCCCGTTTGTATAATTCACCCCTCCACTTT.

The V and J genes are TRBV19 and TRBJ1-4, with D unclear. CDR3 length: 14 residues. The ends were cut back, 7 bases at V and 8 bases at J, with 17 bases in the middle. CDR1 is LNHDA and CDR2 is SQIVND in the germline V gene (reference sequence). CDR3 sequence: CASTPSRGGEKLFF. DNA of the CDR3: TGTGCCAGTACCCCCAGCCGGGGAGGCGAAAAACTGTTTTTT. The full variable domain, completed using reference TRBV19 and TRBJ1-4, is DGGITQSPKYLFRKEGQNVTLSCEQNLNHDAMYWYRQDPGQGLRLIYYSQIVNDFQKGDIAEGYSVSREKKESFPLTVTSAQKNPTAFYLCASTPSRGGEKLFFGSGTQLSVL.

This clonotype was seen repeatedly, ten times or more. The CDR3 here is CASSSTTSEQFF. The DNA of the CDR3 is TGTGCCAGCAGTTCGACGACCTCTGAGCAGTTCTTC. V is TRBV28 and J is TRBJ2-1, with no clear D. This CDR3 comprises 12 residues. In germline, CDR1 is MDHEN, CDR2 SYDVKM. V was cut by 4 bases and J by 9 bases, with 10 bases left in between. The full variable domain, rest sourced from reference TRBV28 and TRBJ2-1, is DVKVTQSSRYLVKRTGEKVFLECVQDMDHENMFWYRQDPGLGLRLIYFSYDVKMKEKGDIPEGYSVSREKKERFSLILESASTNQTSMYLCASSSTTSEQFFGPGTRLTVL.

The chain combines TRBV5-6 with TRBJ2-7; 11 nucleotides align to TRBD2. V lost 8 bases and J lost 0; bases outside the gene matches: 10. CDR3 length: 16 amino acids. Germline V gene data show CDR1 as SGHDT and CDR2 as YYEEEE. CDR3 bases: TGTGCCAGTAAACCGGGACTAGCGGCCAGCTCCTACGAGCAGTACTTC. Its protein is CASKPGLAASSYEQYF.

This clonotype was picked up a small number of times. The chain links TRBV6-1 to TRBJ2-5, with D unclear. This CDR3 comprises 13 residues. Trimming cost V 8 bases and J 7 bases, with 17 bases left between them. The germline CDR1 and CDR2 sequences are MNHNS and SASEGT. CDR3 coding DNA: TGTGCCAGCTCCTTCCGGATCGACGGGACCCAGTACTTC. It specifies CASSFRIDGTQYF.

The sample holds a few counts of this clonotype. The chain joins TRBV27 to TRBJ2-3; 8 bases map to TRBD1. Germline assignment: CDR1 MNHEY and CDR2 SMNVEV (reference sequence). The CDR3 totals 17 residues. V was pared by 3 bases and J by 7 bases, with 15 bases of the junction left unmatched. CDR3 DNA sequence: TGTGCCAGCAGTTTCAGCCTGAGCCAGGGGGCGCGATATACGCAGTATTTT. Its translation is CASSFSLSQGARYTQYF.

This clonotype occurred a few times. DNA of the CDR3: TGTGCCAGCAGCTGGGGGACAGCCAACAATGAGCAGTTCTTC. Translated, it gives CASSWGTANNEQFF. The chain is built from TRBV7-9 and TRBJ2-1; 7 bases align to TRBD1. CDR3 length: 14 residues. V shed 4 bases and J 5 bases; nucleotides not matched to a gene: 5. The germline gives CDR1 SEHNR, CDR2 FQNEAQ (reference sequence).

This clonotype was seen a handful of times. V gene TRBV12-3 or TRBV12-4 combines with J gene TRBJ2-5; 9 bases match TRBD2. The CDR3 covers 15 residues. J gave up 5 bases and V 2 bases, and 6 bases lay outside the gene matches. CDR3 in DNA: TGTGCCAGCAGTTTATTTGGCGGGAGGGCTGAGACCCAGTACTTC. Encoded protein: CASSLFGGRAETQYF.

The chain is built from TRBV29-1 and TRBJ2-6; TRBD1 aligns across 9 bases. The CDR3 has 17 amino acids. Germline V gives CDR1 SQVTM, CDR2 ANQGSEA. The V segment lost 0 bases and the J segment 2 bases; nucleotides outside the gene matches: 5. The CDR3 DNA is TGCAGCGTTGAAGATCCATGGACAGGGGCTGGGGCCAACGTCCTGACTTTC. Protein sequence: CSVEDPWTGAGANVLTF.

Only a few counts were recorded for this clonotype. The chain links TRBV21-1 to TRBJ1-5; TRBD1, the table's D call, lacks a check against the DNA. TRBV21-1 is reported as a pseudogene. This CDR3 comprises 15 residues. The CDR3 DNA reads as TGTGCCAGCATTTCAGGGGGCAATAGCAATCAGCCCCAGCATTTT. Encoded protein: CASISGGNSNQPQHF.

J is TRBJ2-1 and V is TRBV4-3; D may be TRBD2 (5 bases). CDR1 is LGHNA and CDR2 is YSLEER in the germline V gene. The CDR3 has 14 residues. V dropped 3 bases and J dropped 7 bases, with 13 bases sitting between them. CDR3 nucleotides: TGCGCCAGCAGCCATATTGGGAGTTGGAATGAGCAGTTCTTC. The encoded protein is CASSHIGSWNEQFF.

The chain recombines TRBV20-1 with TRBJ2-1; D unclear. V dropped 6 bases and J dropped 10 bases, with 10 bases sitting between them. The CDR3 length is 10 residues. Germline V gene data show CDR1 as DFQATT and CDR2 as SNEGSKA (reference sequence). The CDR3 loop reads CSAQKGEQFF. The DNA for the CDR3 is TGCAGTGCCCAGAAGGGAGAGCAGTTCTTC.